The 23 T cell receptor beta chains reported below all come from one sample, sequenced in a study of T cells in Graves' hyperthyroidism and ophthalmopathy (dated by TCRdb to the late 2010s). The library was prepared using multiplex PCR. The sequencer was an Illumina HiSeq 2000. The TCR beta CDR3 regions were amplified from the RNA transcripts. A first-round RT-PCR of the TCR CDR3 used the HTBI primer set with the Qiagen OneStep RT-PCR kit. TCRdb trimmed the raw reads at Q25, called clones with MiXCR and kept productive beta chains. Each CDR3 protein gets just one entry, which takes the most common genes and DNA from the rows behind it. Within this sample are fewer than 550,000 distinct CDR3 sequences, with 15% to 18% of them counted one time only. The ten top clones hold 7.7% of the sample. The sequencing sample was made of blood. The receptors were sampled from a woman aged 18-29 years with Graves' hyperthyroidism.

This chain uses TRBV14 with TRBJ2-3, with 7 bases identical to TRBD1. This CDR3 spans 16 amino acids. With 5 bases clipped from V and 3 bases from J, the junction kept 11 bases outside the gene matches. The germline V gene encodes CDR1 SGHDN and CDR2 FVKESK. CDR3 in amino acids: CASSETETGVTDTQYF. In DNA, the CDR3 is TGTGCCAGCAGCGAAACGGAAACAGGGGTAACAGATACGCAGTATTTT.

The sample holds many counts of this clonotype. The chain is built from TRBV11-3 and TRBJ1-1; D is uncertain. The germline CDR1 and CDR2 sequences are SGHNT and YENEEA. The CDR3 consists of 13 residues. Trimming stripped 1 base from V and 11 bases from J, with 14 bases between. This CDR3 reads CASSLGNLSRAFF. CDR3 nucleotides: TGTGCCAGCAGCTTAGGAAACCTTTCACGGGCTTTCTTT.

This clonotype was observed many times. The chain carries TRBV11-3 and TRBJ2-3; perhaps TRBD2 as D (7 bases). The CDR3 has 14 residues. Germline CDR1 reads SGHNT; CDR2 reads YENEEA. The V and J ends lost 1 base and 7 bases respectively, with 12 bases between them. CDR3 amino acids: CASSLGGGVNTQYF. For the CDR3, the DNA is TGTGCCAGCAGCTTAGGGGGGGGCGTCAATACGCAGTATTTT.

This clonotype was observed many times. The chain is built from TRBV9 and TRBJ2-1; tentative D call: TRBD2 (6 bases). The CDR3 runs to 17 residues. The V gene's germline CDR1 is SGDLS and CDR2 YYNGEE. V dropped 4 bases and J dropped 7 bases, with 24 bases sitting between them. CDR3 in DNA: TGTGCCAGCAGCCAGACTAGTTCGGGTTTGGGGCTTAATGAGCAGTTCTTC. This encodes CASSQTSSGLGLNEQFF.

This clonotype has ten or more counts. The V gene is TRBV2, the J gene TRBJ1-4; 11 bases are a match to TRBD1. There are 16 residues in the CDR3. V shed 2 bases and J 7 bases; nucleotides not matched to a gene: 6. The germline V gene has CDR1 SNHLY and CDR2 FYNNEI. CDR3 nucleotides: TGTGCCAGCAGTGAAATGGACAGGGGGCCGGTTGAAAAACTGTTTTTT. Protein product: CASSEMDRGPVEKLFF. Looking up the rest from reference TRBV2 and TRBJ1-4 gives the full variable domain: EPEVTQTPSHQVTQMGQEVILRCVPISNHLYFYWYRQILGQKVEFLVSFYNNEISEKSEIFDDQFSVERPDGSNFTLKIRSTKLEDSAMYFCASSEMDRGPVEKLFFGSGTQLSVL.

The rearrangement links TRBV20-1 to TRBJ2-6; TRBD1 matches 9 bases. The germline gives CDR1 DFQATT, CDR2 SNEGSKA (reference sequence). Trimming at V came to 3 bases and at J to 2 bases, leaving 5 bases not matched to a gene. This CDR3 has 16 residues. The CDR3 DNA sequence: TGCAGTGCTAGGTCTAGGACAGGGGCTGGGGCCAACGTCCTGACTTTC. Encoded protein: CSARSRTGAGANVLTF.

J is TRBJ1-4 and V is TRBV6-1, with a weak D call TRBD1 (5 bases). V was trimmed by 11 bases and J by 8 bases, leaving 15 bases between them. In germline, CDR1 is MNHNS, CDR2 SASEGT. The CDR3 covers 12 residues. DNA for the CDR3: TGTGCCTGTGGGGGTTCATCCGAAAAACTGTTTTTT. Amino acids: CACGGSSEKLFF.

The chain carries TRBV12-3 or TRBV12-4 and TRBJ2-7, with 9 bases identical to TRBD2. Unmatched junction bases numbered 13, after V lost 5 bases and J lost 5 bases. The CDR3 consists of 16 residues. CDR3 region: CASSRGLAGKSDEQYF. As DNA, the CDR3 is TGTGCCAGCAGTCGGGGTCTAGCGGGAAAGTCAGACGAGCAGTACTTC.

In nucleotides, the CDR3 is TGTGCCAGCAGCCAACTTTACACCGGGACTAGCGGGACCAATGAGCAGTTCTTC. It translates to CASSQLYTGTSGTNEQFF. This chain joins TRBV14 and TRBJ2-1, with 13 bases aligning to TRBD2. CDR1 and CDR2 (germline): SGHDN, FVKESK. The V segment lost 2 bases and the J segment 6 bases; nucleotides outside the gene matches: 10. This CDR3 is 18 amino acids long.

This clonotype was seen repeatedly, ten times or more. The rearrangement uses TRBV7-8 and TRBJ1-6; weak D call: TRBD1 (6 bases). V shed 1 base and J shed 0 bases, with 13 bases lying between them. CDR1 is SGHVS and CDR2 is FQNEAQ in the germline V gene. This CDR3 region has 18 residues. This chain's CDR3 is CASSLEGRGSSYNSPLHF. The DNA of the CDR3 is TGTGCCAGCAGCTTAGAGGGCAGGGGAAGCTCCTATAATTCACCCCTCCACTTT.

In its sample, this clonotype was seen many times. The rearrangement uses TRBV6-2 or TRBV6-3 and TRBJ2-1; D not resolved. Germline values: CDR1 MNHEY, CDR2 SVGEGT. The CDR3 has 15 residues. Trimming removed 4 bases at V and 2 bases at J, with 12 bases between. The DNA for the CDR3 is TGTGCCAGCAGTTTAAGTGGAGCACCCTACAATGAGCAGTTCTTC. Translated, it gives CASSLSGAPYNEQFF.

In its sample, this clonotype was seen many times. In DNA form, the CDR3 reads TGTGCCAGCAGCCTCACAGGCATTCATCAGCCCCAGCATTTT. The encoded protein is CASSLTGIHQPQHF. The chain links TRBV9 to TRBJ1-5, with TRBD1 as a possible D gene (5 bases). Looked up from germline, CDR1 is SGDLS and CDR2 is YYNGEE. V shed 4 bases and J shed 5 bases, with 13 bases lying between them. This CDR3 has 14 amino acids.

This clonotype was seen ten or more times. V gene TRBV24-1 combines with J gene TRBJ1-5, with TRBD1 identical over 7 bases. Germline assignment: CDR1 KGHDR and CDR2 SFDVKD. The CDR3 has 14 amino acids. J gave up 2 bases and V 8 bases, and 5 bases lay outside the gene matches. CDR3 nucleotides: TGTGCCACCATACAGGACAGGCGCAATCAGCCCCAGCATTTT. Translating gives CATIQDRRNQPQHF.

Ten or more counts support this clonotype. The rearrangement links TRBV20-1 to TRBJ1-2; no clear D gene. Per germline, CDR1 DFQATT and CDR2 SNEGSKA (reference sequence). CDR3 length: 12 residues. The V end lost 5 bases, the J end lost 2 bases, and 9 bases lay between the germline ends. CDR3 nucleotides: TGCAGTGCTGCGCCCCAAAACTATGGCTACACCTTC. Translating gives CSAAPQNYGYTF.

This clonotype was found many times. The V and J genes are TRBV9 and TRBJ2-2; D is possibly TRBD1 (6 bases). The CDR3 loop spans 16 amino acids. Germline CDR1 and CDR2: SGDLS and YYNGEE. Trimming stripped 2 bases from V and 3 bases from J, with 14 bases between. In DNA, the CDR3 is TGTGCCAGCAGCGTTAGTCTGGCAGGGGACACCGGGGAGCTGTTTTTT. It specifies CASSVSLAGDTGELFF.

DNA of the CDR3: TGTGCCAGCGGAAGCGGGAGACGATCGTACAATGAGCAGTTCTTC. Protein: CASGSGRRSYNEQFF. This chain joins TRBV7-2 and TRBJ2-1, with 8 bases aligning to TRBD2. The CDR3 covers 15 residues. Germline V gene lookup returns CDR1 SGHTA and CDR2 FQGNSA. V lost 8 bases, J lost 4 bases, and 10 bases stayed unmatched.

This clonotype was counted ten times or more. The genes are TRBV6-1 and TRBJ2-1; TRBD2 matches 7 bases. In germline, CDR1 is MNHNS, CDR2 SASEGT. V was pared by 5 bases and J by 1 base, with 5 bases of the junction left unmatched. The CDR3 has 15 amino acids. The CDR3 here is CASSSLARSYNEQFF. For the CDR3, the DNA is TGTGCCAGCAGTTCACTAGCGAGGTCCTACAATGAGCAGTTCTTC.

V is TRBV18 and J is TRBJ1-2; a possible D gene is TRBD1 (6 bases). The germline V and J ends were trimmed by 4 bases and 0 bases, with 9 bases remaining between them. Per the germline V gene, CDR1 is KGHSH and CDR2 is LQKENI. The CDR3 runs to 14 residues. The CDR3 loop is CASSQQGSNYGYTF. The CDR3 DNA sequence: TGTGCCAGCTCACAGCAGGGGTCTAACTATGGCTACACCTTC.

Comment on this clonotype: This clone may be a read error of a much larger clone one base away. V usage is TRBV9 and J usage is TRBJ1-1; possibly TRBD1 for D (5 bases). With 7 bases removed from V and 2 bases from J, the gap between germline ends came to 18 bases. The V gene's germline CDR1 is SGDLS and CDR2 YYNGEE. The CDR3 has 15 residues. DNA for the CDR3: TGTGCCAGCGGCTCCAGCGGGGGAACTAACACTGAAGCTTTCTTT. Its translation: CASGSSGGTNTEAFF.

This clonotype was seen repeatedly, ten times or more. The CDR3 sequence: CASSVEDFLSYNEQFF. The CDR3 coding sequence is TGTGCCAGCAGCGTAGAGGACTTCCTCTCCTACAATGAGCAGTTCTTC. The chain combines TRBV9 with TRBJ2-1; maybe TRBD2 (5 bases). V shed 0 bases and J shed 0 bases, with 10 bases lying between them. CDR1 SGDLS and CDR2 YYNGEE come from the germline V gene. CDR3 length: 16 amino acids.

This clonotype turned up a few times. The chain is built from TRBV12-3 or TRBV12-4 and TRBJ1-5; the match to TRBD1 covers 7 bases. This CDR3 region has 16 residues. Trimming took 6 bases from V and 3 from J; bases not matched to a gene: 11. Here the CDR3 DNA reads TGTGCCAGCAGCCTGAGACAGGGAGTCAACAATCAGCCCCAGCATTTT. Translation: CASSLRQGVNNQPQHF.

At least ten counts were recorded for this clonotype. Here the CDR3 reads CASSSAGTTEAFF. In DNA form, the CDR3 reads TGTGCCAGCAGTTCGGCGGGGACCACTGAAGCTTTCTTT. This rearrangement joins TRBV27 to TRBJ1-1, with D possibly TRBD1 on 5 matching bases. CDR3 size: 13 residues. Germline assignment: CDR1 MNHEY and CDR2 SMNVEV (reference sequence). V dropped 4 bases and J dropped 4 bases, with 10 bases sitting between them.

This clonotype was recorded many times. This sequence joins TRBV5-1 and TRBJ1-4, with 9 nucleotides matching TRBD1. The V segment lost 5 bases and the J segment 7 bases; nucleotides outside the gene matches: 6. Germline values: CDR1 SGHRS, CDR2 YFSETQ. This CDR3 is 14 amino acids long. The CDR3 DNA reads TGCGCCAGCAGGGCACAGGGGGCGGGTGAAAAACTGTTTTTT. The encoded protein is CASRAQGAGEKLFF.